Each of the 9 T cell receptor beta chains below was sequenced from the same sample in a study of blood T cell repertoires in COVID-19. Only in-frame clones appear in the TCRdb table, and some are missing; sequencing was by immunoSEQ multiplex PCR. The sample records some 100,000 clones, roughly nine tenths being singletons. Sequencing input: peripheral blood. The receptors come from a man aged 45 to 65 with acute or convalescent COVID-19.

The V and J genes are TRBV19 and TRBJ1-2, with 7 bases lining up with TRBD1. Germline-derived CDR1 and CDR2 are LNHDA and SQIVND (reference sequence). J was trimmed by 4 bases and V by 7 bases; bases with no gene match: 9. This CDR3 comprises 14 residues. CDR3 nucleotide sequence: TGTGCCAGTACGGAGAGGGGGCGAAGCTATGGCTACACCTTC. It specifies CASTERGRSYGYTF.

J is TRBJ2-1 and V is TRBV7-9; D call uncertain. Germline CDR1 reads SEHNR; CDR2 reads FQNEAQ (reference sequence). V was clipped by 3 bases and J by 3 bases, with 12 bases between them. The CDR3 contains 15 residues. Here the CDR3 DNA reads TGTGCCAGCAGCTTTGACACGGATTTCTACAATGAGCAGTTCTTC. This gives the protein CASSFDTDFYNEQFF.

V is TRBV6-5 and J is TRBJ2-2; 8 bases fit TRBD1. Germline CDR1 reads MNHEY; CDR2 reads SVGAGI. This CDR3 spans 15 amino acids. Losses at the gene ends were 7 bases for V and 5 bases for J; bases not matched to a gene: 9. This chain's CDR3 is CASNQRTGRTGELFF. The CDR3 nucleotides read TGTGCCAGCAATCAAAGGACAGGGAGAACCGGGGAGCTGTTTTTT.

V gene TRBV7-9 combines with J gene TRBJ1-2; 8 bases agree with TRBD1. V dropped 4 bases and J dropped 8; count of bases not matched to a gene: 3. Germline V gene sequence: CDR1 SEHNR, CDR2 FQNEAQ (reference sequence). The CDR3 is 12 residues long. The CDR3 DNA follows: TGTGCCAGCAGCTCGACAGGGGACGGCTACACCTTC. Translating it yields CASSSTGDGYTF.

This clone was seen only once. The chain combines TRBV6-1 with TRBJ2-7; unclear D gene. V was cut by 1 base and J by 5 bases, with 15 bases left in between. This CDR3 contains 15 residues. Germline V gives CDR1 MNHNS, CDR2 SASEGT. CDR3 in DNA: TGTGCCAGCAGTGAAGAAGGTCAGGCCTTCGACGAGCAGTACTTC. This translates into CASSEEGQAFDEQYF.

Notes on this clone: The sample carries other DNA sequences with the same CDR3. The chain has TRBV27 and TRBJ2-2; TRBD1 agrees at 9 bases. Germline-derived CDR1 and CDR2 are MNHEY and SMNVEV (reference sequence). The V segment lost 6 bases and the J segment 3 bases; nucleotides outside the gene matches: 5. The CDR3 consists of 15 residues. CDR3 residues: CASSLQGADTGELFF. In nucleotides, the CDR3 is TGTGCCAGCAGCCTACAGGGGGCGGACACCGGGGAGCTGTTTTTT.

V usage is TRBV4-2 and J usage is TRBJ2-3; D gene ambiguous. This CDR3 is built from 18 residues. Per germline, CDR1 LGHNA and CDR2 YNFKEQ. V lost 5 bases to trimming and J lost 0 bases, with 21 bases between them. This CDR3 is CASSIQLPTPTSTDTQYF. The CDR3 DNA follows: TGTGCCAGCAGCATTCAACTTCCAACCCCAACCAGCACAGATACGCAGTATTTT.

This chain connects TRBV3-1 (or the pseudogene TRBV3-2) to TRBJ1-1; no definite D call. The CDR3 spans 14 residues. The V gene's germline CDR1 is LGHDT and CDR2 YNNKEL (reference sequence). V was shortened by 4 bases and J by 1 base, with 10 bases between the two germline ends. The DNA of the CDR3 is TGTGCCAGCAGCCTCCTAGACCGGAACACTGAAGCTTTCTTT. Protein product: CASSLLDRNTEAFF.

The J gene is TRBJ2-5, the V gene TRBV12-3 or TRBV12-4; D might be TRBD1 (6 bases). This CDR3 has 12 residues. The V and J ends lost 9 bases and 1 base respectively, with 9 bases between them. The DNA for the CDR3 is TGTGCCAGTGGGGACACCCAAGAGACCCAGTACTTC. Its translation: CASGDTQETQYF.